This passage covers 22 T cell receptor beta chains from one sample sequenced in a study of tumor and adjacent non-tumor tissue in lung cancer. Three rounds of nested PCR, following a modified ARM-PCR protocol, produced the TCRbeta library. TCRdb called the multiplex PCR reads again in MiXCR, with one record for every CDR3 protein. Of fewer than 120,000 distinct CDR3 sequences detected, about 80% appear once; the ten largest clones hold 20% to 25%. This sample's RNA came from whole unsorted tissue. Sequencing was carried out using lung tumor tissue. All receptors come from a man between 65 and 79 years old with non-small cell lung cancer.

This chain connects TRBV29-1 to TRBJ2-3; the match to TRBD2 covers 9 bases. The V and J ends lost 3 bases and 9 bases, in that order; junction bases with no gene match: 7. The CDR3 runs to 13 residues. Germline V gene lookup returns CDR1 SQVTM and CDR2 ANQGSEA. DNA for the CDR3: TGCAGCGTTGATCGTCTAGCGGGACCGACGCAGTATTTT. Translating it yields CSVDRLAGPTQYF.

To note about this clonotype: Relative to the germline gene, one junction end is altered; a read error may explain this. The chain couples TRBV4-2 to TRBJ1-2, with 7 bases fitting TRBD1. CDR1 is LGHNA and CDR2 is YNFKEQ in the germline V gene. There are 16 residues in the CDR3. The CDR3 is CATSPTGTDILYCYTF. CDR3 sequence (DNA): TGTGCCACCAGCCCTACCGGGACAGATATCCTCTATTGCTACACCTTC.

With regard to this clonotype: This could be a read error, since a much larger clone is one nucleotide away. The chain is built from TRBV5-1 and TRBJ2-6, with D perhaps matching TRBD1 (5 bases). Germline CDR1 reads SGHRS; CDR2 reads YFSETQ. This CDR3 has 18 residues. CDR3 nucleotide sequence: TGCGTCAGCAGCTCAGGCCTTCAGGGAACCTCTGGGGCCAACGTCCTGACTTTC. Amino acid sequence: CVSSSGLQGTSGANVLTF.

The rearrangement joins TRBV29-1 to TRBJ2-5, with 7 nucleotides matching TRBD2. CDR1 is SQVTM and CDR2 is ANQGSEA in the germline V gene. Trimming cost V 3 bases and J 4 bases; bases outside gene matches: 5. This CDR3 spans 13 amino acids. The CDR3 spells CSVEAWGGETQYF. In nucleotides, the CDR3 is TGCAGCGTTGAGGCATGGGGGGGAGAGACCCAGTACTTC.

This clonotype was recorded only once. CDR3 amino acids: CASSRDNHNNQPQHF. In nucleotides, the CDR3 is TGTGCCAGCAGCCGTGACAATCATAACAATCAGCCCCAGCATTTT. The chain is built from TRBV4-2 and TRBJ1-5, with D uncertain. Germline V gene lookup returns CDR1 LGHNA and CDR2 YNFKEQ. This CDR3 contains 15 residues. The V and J ends lost 4 bases and 3 bases respectively, with 13 bases between them.

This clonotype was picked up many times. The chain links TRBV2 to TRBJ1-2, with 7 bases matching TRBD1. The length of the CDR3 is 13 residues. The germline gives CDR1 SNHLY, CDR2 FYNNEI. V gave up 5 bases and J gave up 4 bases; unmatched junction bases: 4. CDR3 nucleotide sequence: TGTGCCAGCAGTATCGGACAGGCCTATGGCTACACCTTC. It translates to CASSIGQAYGYTF.

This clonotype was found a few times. CDR3 in amino acids: CAISQTGQADSPLHF. The DNA for the CDR3 is TGTGCCATCAGTCAAACAGGACAGGCGGATTCACCCCTCCACTTT. This chain uses TRBV10-3 with TRBJ1-6; 7 positions match TRBD1. The V segment lost 5 bases and the J segment 8 bases; nucleotides outside the gene matches: 9. The CDR3 runs 15 residues. The germline gives CDR1 ENHRY, CDR2 SYGVKD.

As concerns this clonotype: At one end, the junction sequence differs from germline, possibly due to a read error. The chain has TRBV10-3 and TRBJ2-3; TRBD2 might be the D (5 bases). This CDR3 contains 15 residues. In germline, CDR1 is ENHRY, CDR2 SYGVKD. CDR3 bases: TGTGCCATCACTGATGAAGAGCGGTTAACAGATACGCAATATTTT. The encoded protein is CAITDEERLTDTQYF.

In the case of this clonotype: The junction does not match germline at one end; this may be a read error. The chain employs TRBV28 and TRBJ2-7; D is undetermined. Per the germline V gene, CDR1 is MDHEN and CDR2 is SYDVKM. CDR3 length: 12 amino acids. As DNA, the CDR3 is TGTGACAGCAGTTTAAGGAGACGAGAGCAGTACTTC. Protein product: CDSSLRRREQYF.

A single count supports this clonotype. CDR3 in amino acids: CANCYSVQEYYYNEQFF. For the CDR3, the DNA is TGTGCCAACTGTTACTCGGTTCAGGAATACTACTACAATGAGCAGTTCTTC. This chain joins TRBV6-2 or TRBV6-3 and TRBJ2-1; no firm D call. The CDR3 consists of 17 residues. With 10 bases removed from V and 3 bases from J, the gap between germline ends came to 25 bases. The germline CDR1 and CDR2 sequences are MNHEY and SVGEGT.

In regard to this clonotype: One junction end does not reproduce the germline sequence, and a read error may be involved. CDR3 bases: TGCGCTAGCAGCCCAGATTCCGTGTGGCATCCGGGTGACTACACCTTC. This encodes CASSPDSVWHPGDYTF. The chain employs TRBV4-3 and TRBJ1-2, with D uncertain. This CDR3 is built from 16 residues. Per germline, CDR1 LGHNA and CDR2 YSLEER.

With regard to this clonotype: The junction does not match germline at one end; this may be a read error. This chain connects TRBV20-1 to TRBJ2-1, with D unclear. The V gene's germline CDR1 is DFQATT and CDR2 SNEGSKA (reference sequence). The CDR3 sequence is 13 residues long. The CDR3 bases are TGCAGTGCTCCCGGTCCTTCCTACAACGAGCAGTTCTTC. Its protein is CSAPGPSYNEQFF.

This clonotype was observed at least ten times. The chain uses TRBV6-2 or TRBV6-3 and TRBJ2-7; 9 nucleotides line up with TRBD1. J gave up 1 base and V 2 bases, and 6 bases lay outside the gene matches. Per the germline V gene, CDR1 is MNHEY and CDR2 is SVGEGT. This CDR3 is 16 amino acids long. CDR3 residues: CASSYPTGGYSYEQYF. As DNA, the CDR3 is TGTGCCAGCAGTTACCCAACAGGGGGCTATTCCTACGAGCAGTACTTC.

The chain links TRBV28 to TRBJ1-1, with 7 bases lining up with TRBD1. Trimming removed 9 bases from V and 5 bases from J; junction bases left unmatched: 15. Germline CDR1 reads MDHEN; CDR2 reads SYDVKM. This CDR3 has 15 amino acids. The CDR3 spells CASSCRQGVRTEAFF. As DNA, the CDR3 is TGTGCCAGTAGCTGTCGACAGGGAGTACGGACTGAAGCTTTCTTT.

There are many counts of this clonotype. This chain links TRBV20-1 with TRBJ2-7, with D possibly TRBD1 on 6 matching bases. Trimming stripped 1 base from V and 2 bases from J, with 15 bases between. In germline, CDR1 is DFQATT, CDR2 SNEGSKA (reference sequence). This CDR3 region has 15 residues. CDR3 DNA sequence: TGCAGTGCTAGAGTCCCGGGACAAAGACCCTACGAGCAGTACTTC. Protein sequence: CSARVPGQRPYEQYF.

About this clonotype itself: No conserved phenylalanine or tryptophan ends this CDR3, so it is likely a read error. This chain's CDR3 is CASSQDQDYGYEQYL. The CDR3 DNA reads TGCGCCAGCAGTCAAGACCAGGACTATGGATACGAGCAGTACCTC. The chain is built from TRBV4-3 and TRBJ2-7, with a tentative D call TRBD2 (6 bases). This CDR3 has 15 amino acids. Germline-derived CDR1 and CDR2 are LGHNA and YSLEER.

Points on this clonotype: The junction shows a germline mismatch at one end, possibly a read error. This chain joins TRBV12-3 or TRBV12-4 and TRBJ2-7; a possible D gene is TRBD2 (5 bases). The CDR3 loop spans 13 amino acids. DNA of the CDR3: TGTGCCAACAGTCCCCCGGACTCCTACAAGCAGTACTTC. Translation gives CANSPPDSYKQYF.

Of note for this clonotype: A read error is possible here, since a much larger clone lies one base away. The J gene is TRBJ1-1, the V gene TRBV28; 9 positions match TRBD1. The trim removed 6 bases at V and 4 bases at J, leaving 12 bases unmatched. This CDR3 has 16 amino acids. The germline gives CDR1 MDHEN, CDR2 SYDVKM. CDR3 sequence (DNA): TGTGCCAGCAGACCCCCACAGGGGGCCACCGGCACTGAAGCTTTCTTT. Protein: CASRPPQGATGTEAFF.

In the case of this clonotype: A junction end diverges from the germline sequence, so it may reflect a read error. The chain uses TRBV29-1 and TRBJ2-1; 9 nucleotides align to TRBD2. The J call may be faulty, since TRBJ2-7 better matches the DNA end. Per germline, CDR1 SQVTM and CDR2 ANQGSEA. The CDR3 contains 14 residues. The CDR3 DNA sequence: TGCAGCCTTGACGTAGCGGGAGTGTACAATGAGCAGTACTTC. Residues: CSLDVAGVYNEQYF.

DNA for the CDR3: TGTGCCAGCAGTATTTGGGGCCGTTCCTACAATGGGCAATTCTTC. Encoded protein: CASSIWGRSYNGQFF. The chain links TRBV12-3 or TRBV12-4 to TRBJ2-1, with D maybe TRBD1 (5 bases). The V and J ends lost 5 bases and 16 bases respectively, with 27 bases between them. The CDR3 is made up of 15 amino acids.

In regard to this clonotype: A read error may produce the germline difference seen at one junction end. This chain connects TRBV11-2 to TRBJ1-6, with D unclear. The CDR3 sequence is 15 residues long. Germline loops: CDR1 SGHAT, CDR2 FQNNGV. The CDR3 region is CASSSQSPYDSPLHF. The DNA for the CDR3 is TGTGCCAGCAGTTCCCAAAGCCCCTATGATTCACCCCTCCATTTT.

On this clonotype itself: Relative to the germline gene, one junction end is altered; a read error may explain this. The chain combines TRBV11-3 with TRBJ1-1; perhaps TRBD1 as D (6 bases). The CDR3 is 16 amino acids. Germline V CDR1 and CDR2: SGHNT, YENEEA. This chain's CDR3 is CTSSLKTGWMKTEAFF. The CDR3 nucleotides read TGTACCAGCAGCTTAAAGACAGGATGGATGAAGACTGAAGCTTTCTTT.